This T cell receptor beta chain was documented in a study of shared clonotypes between healthy human individuals. About the research overall: Three CD4 naive, three CD4 memory, two CD8 naive and one CD8 memory plate were used per donor.

Naive CD8 cells were CD45RO-negative, positively selected for CCR7, excluding terminally differentiated effector memory CD45RA+ cells. Assay used: immunoSEQ multiplex PCR; TCRdb lists only in-frame clones, some missing. Counted here are some 2.1 million clones, over 85% occurring once; the ten biggest clones make up 1.5% to 2%. Study results and limitations: Blood was the sole source, and tissue repertoires probably differ. Generally, estimated richness proved larger in naive subsets than it did in memory subsets.

Comments on this clone: Its antigen is unidentified.

The CDR3 consists of 16 residues. Germline loops: CDR1 MDHEN, CDR2 SYDVKM. Trimming removed 1 base from V and 11 bases from J, with 22 bases in between. Input material: naive CD8+ T cells from PBMCs. The chain recombines TRBV28 with TRBJ2-3; D remains unclear. The receptor comes from a man aged 18 to 35 in good health. Some clones in this sample may be carry-over from other donors' samples. CDR3 coding DNA: TGTGCCAGCAGTTTATCTCAGACAAATCGCGGAGTAGAGCAGTATTTT. Its translation: CASSLSQTNRGVEQYF.